A selection of T cell receptor beta chains follows, all from one sample in a study of T-cell reconstitution after alpha-beta-depleted transplantation in children. TCRdb used MiXCR to reprocess the PCR reads, holding one entry per CDR3 protein. The sample contains around 500,000 distinct CDR3 sequences, around an eighth of which appear only once. Sample: PBMCs from the stem cell graft donor, taken from the stem cell graft. The receptors stem from a human donor who donated a stem cell graft to a child with combined immunodeficiency. CDR3s include the opening cysteine and the closing phenylalanine or tryptophan. A D gene is named only where the DNA matches it firmly. A clone size is listed for some rows: how often the clone was seen (once, few, many), or a class if it is expanded.

cdr3_nt | cdr3_aa | clone_size | d_call | j_call | v_call
TGTGCCAGCAGCGCCCCGGTGGTTAGCTCCTACAATGAGCAGTTCTTC | CASSAPVVSSYNEQFF | many | NA | TRBJ2-1 | TRBV9
TGTGCCAGTAGTATATCGGCACAGGGCCACAATGAGCAGTTCTTC | CASSISAQGHNEQFF | NA | NA | TRBJ2-1 | TRBV19
TGTGCCAGCAGTGGGGGGACGGTGAGCTCCTACGAGCAGTACTTC | CASSGGTVSSYEQYF | NA | NA | TRBJ2-7 | TRBV7-9
TGTGCCAGTAGTAGGGGACGGTCTAGCAATCAGCCCCAGCATTTT | CASSRGRSSNQPQHF | NA | NA | TRBJ1-5 | TRBV19
TGTGCCACCAGTGATCCCCGGGGGGGCTATGGCTACACCTTC | CATSDPRGGYGYTF | NA | NA | TRBJ1-2 | TRBV24-1
TGCAGCGTTAACAAGGGGATGAGCTCCTACAATGAGCAGTTCTTC | CSVNKGMSSYNEQFF | few | NA | TRBJ2-1 | TRBV29-1
TGTGCCAGCAGTTTTAACAGGGCGGAGACCCAGTACTTC | CASSFNRAETQYF | many | NA | TRBJ2-5 | TRBV12-3/TRBV12-4
TGCAGTGCTAGAGGGACGAACCACGGATTTAATTCACCCCTCCACTTT | CSARGTNHGFNSPLHF | few | NA | TRBJ1-6 | TRBV20-1
TGCGCCAGCAGCTTGCTCCCGGCCACTGAAGCTTTCTTT | CASSLLPATEAFF | many | NA | TRBJ1-1 | TRBV5-1
TGTGCCACCAGCGCGGACAGGGCAGCAGATACGCAGTATTTT | CATSADRAADTQYF | NA | TRBD1 | TRBJ2-3 | TRBV15
TGTGCCAGCATCCCGCCCCCGTTAGTTTCGGGCGGGGTCGGGGAGCTGTTTTTT | CASIPPPLVSGGVGELFF | few | NA | TRBJ2-2 | TRBV12-3/TRBV12-4
TGCGCCAGCAGACGGCGGGAGGGGGAGACCCAGTACTTC | CASRRREGETQYF | few | TRBD2 | TRBJ2-5 | TRBV5-1
TGTGCCAGCAGCTTTTCTAGATTTTTTAGGGAAAAACTGTTTTTT | CASSFSRFFREKLFF | NA | NA | TRBJ1-4 | TRBV7-2
TGTGCCAGCTCACCATTCAGGGACCAAGAGACCCAGTACTTC | CASSPFRDQETQYF | NA | NA | TRBJ2-5 | TRBV18
TGTGCCAGCAGTGAAATGTATAGCACAGATACGCAGTATTTT | CASSEMYSTDTQYF | many | NA | TRBJ2-3 | TRBV6-1
TGTGCCAGCAGCAGGACAGGGGCCTTTCGAAGCCAGTACTTC | CASSRTGAFRSQYF | NA | TRBD1 | TRBJ2-7 | TRBV12-3/TRBV12-4
TGTGCCAGCAGTCACCGGGACAAGTTCTACGAGCAGTACTTC | CASSHRDKFYEQYF | few | NA | TRBJ2-7 | TRBV12-3/TRBV12-4